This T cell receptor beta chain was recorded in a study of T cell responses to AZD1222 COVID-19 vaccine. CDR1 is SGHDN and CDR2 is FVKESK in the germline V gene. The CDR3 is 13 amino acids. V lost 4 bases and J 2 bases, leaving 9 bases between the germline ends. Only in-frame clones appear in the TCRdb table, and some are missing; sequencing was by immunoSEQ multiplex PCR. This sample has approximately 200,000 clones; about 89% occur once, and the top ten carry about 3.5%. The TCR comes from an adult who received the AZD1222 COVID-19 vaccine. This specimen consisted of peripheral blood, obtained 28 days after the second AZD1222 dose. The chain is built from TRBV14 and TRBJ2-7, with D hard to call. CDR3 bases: TGTGCCAGCAGCCCGCACAGCCCCTACGAGCAGTACTTC. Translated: CASSPHSPYEQYF.